The present entry profiles one T cell receptor beta chain with its context. Its matching antigen is unknown. This entry comes from a study of cytomegalovirus exposure and HLA in healthy donors. Across the whole study: From HLA-typed donors, an early data release held about 85 million unique TCRs.

PCR was performed using 60 Vbeta and 13 Jbeta primers. Method: immunoSEQ multiplex PCR; TCRdb's copy keeps in-frame clones and lacks some. This sample yields approximately 160,000 clones, of which about 73% are seen a single time; 13% belongs to the top ten. Overall study results and limits: Links to common viral pathogens appeared, in a later analysis, for several of the most significant clusters.

The V end was cut by 3 bases, the J end by 1 base, with 13 bases between. This CDR3 comprises 16 residues. Germline CDR1 is SGHDN and CDR2 is FVKESK. J is TRBJ1-3 and V is TRBV14; a possible D gene is TRBD1 (5 bases). This TCR came from a woman aged 50 to 60 in good health and CMV-seropositive. Sequenced input: PBMCs. The CDR3 bases are TGTGCCAGCAGCCAGCGACAGCCCGGGTCTGGAAACACCATATATTTT. As protein: CASSQRQPGSGNTIYF.